This T cell receptor beta chain appears in the sequencing data of a study of CD8 T cells in Susac syndrome. Turning to the study itself: Sequencing included Susac syndrome patients, more than five of them with active disease and under 10 in remission.

Study-wide findings and caveats: It was acknowledged in the study that its TCR sequencing and HLA analysis involved a relatively small number of individuals.

The RNA input was roughly 0.45 to 1 ug, and it was reverse transcribed with random hexamers. TCRdb used MiXCR to reprocess the immunoSEQ multiplex PCR reads, holding one entry per CDR3 protein. The sample shows roughly 190,000 distinct CDR3 sequences, about 95% of them seen only once. A note on this clonotype: Its matching antigen is unknown.

The origin of this receptor is a human donor with Susac syndrome. Sequencing was carried out using CD8+ T cells from PBMCs.

CDR3 in amino acids: CASSPSGRAHYEQYF. In DNA form, the CDR3 reads TGTGCCAGCAGCCCTAGCGGGAGGGCCCACTACGAGCAGTACTTC. The chain links TRBV3-1 to TRBJ2-7; 12 positions agree with TRBD2. Germline V gives CDR1 LGHDT, CDR2 YNNKEL (reference sequence). V shed 4 bases, J shed 3 bases, and the junction held 4 bases outside the gene matches. There are 15 residues in the CDR3.